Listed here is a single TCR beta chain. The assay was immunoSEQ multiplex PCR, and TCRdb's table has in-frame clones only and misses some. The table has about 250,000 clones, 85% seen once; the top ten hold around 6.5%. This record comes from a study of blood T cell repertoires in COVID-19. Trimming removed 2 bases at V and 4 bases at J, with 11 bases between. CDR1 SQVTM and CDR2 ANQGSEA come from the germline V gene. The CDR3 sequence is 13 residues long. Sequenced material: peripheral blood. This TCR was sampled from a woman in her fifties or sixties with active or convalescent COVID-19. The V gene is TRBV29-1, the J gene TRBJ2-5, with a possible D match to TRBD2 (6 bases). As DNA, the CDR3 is TGCAGCGTTGAAAGCACGGAGGGAGAGACCCAGTACTTC. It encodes CSVESTEGETQYF.